Each of the 8 T cell receptor beta chains below was sequenced from the same sample in a study of cytomegalovirus exposure and HLA in healthy donors. The protocol was immunoSEQ multiplex PCR, while the TCRdb copy is restricted to in-frame clones and leaves out a portion. The data show 150,000 or so clones, approximately 86% seen once. Material: PBMCs. Receptor source: a human donor in good health.

The chain couples TRBV6-6 to TRBJ2-1; perhaps TRBD2 as D (7 bases). V was pared by 11 bases and J by 0 bases, with 14 bases between. Germline assignment: CDR1 MNHNY and CDR2 SVGAGI (reference sequence). This CDR3 has 14 residues. CDR3 protein: CAGGGGGSYNEQFF. The CDR3 nucleotides are TGTGCCGGCGGGGGAGGGGGCTCCTACAATGAGCAGTTCTTC.

The chain uses TRBV9 and TRBJ1-4; 9 bases align to TRBD1. CDR1 SGDLS and CDR2 YYNGEE come from the germline V gene. There are 15 residues in the CDR3. V shed 0 bases, J shed 7 bases, and the junction held 4 bases outside the gene matches. The DNA for the CDR3 is TGTGCCAGCAGCGTAGGACAGGGGGGCCCTGAAAAACTGTTTTTT. This gives the protein CASSVGQGGPEKLFF.

The chain is built from TRBV6-6 and TRBJ2-5, with D maybe TRBD1 (6 bases). Germline lookup yields CDR1 MNHNY and CDR2 SVGAGI (reference sequence). This CDR3 is 14 amino acids long. Trimming stripped 6 bases from V and 1 base from J, with 12 bases between. As DNA, the CDR3 is TGTGCCAGCAGACCTACAGGGTCCCAAGAGACCCAGTACTTC. Its translation is CASRPTGSQETQYF.

This clone was seen only a few times. This chain links TRBV14 with TRBJ1-1, with D possibly being TRBD1 (5 bases). Per germline, CDR1 SGHDN and CDR2 FVKESK. V dropped 0 bases and J dropped 4 bases, with 9 bases sitting between them. The CDR3 consists of 14 residues. The CDR3 nucleotides read TGTGCCAGCAGCCAAGACGCGGGGGGCACTGAAGCTTTCTTT. Translation: CASSQDAGGTEAFF.

The chain uses TRBV6-6 and TRBJ1-1, with 9 nucleotides matching TRBD1. Germline V gene lookup returns CDR1 MNHNY and CDR2 SVGAGI (reference sequence). The CDR3 loop spans 15 amino acids. The V and J ends lost 7 bases and 6 bases, in that order; junction bases with no gene match: 12. Here the CDR3 reads CASKKKGDRVPEAFF. The CDR3 DNA sequence: TGTGCCAGCAAAAAAAAAGGGGACAGGGTTCCTGAAGCTTTCTTT.

This clone was seen a few times. CDR3: CASSFGGGKTGELFF. In DNA form, the CDR3 reads TGTGCCAGCAGCTTCGGTGGGGGGAAGACCGGGGAGCTGTTTTTT. This rearrangement joins TRBV11-2 to TRBJ2-2, with D possibly matching TRBD2 (6 bases). The CDR3 runs to 15 residues. CDR1 SGHAT and CDR2 FQNNGV come from the germline V gene. The ends were cut back, 3 bases at V and 5 bases at J, with 13 bases in the middle. The complete variable domain, with remaining parts taken from reference TRBV11-2 and TRBJ2-2, reads EAGVAQSPRYKIIEKRQSVAFWCNPISGHATLYWYQQILGQGPKLLIQFQNNGVVDDSQLPKDRFSAERLKGVDSTLKIQPAKLEDSAVYLCASSFGGGKTGELFFGEGSRLTVL.

The chain carries TRBV5-1 and TRBJ1-1; no firm D call. Trimming took 0 bases from V and 4 from J, leaving 10 bases between them. CDR3 length: 14 amino acids. The germline CDR1 and CDR2 sequences are SGHRS and YFSETQ. For the CDR3, the DNA is TGCGCCAGCAGCTTGGGCGGGGAGGTCACTGAAGCTTTCTTT. Translation gives CASSLGGEVTEAFF.

The chain uses TRBV13 and TRBJ2-3, with D tentatively TRBD2 (6 bases). The CDR3 extends over 17 amino acids. Trimming removed 0 bases at V and 8 bases at J, with 21 bases between. Germline CDR1 PRHDT, CDR2 FYEKMQ (reference sequence). CDR3 bases: TGTGCCAGCAGCTTAGGGACGGGGGTACCCGTCGGGGGTACGCAGTATTTT. It specifies CASSLGTGVPVGGTQYF.